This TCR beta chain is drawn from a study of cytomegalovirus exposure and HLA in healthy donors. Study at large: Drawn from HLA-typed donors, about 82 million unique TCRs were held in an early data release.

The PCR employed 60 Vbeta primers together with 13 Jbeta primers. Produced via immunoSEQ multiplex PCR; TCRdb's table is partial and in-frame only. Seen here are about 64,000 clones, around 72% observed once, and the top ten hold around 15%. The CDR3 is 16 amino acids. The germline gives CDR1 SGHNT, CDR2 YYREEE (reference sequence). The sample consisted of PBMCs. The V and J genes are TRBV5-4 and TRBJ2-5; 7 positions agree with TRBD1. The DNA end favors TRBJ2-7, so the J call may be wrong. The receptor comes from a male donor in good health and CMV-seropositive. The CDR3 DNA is TGTGCCAGCAGCTTCAGACAGGGAGATCAATTGTACGAGCAGTACTTC. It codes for CASSFRQGDQLYEQYF.